Listed below are T cell receptor beta chains from one sample, sequenced in a study of shared clonotypes between healthy human individuals. The method was immunoSEQ multiplex PCR; TCRdb's version includes in-frame clones alone and lacks a portion of them. The profile covers 980,000 or so clones, with over 75% appearing a single time and over 1.3% taken by the ten largest. Sequenced material: memory CD4+ T cells sorted from blood. The receptors here all came from a man younger than 30 in good health. Both conserved end residues are part of each CDR3. Each record gives: CDR3 DNA, CDR3 protein, clone size, V gene, J gene, D gene. D genes are given only for firm matches. Clone sizes are given selectively: once, few, many, or a class where the clone is expanded.

DNA: TGTGCCAGCAGCGTAGAGTTGCGGCCAAACACCGGGGAGCTGTTTTTT; CDR3: CASSVELRPNTGELFF; size: .; V: TRBV9; J: TRBJ2-2; D: .
DNA: TGTGCCATCAGTGAGTCGGCGGCAGGGGCGAATCAGCCCCAGCATTTT; CDR3: CAISESAAGANQPQHF; size: once; V: TRBV10-3; J: TRBJ1-5; D: .
DNA: TGTGCCAGCAGTTACCGGGCAGCTACCTCCTACGAGCAGTACTTC; CDR3: CASSYRAATSYEQYF; size: .; V: TRBV6-5; J: TRBJ2-7; D: .
DNA: TGCGCCAGCAGCTTGGAGCGGGGAAGCACAGATACGCAGTATTTT; CDR3: CASSLERGSTDTQYF; size: .; V: TRBV5-1; J: TRBJ2-3; D: TRBD2
DNA: TGTGCCTGGAGTGGCGTTAAGGGGAACACTGAAGCTTTCTTT; CDR3: CAWSGVKGNTEAFF; size: few; V: TRBV30; J: TRBJ1-1; D: .
DNA: TGCAGTGCTAGCGACTATGGCTACACCTTC; CDR3: CSASDYGYTF; size: once; V: TRBV20-1; J: TRBJ1-2; D: .
DNA: TGCGCCAGCAGCTTGCTCGAGAACACCGGGGAGCTGTTTTTT; CDR3: CASSLLENTGELFF; size: .; V: TRBV5-1; J: TRBJ2-2; D: .
DNA: TGCGCCAGCAGCCAACAGACTAGCGGGGGCGTCTACGAGCAGTACTTC; CDR3: CASSQQTSGGVYEQYF; size: few; V: TRBV4-1; J: TRBJ2-7; D: TRBD2
DNA: TGTGCCAGCAGCCCCGAACGCCCAGCGGATACGCAGTATTTT; CDR3: CASSPERPADTQYF; size: .; V: TRBV13; J: TRBJ2-3; D: .
DNA: TGCGCCAGCAGTGCTCAGGGGGCGAACACTGAAGCTTTCTTT; CDR3: CASSAQGANTEAFF; size: .; V: TRBV10-2; J: TRBJ1-1; D: TRBD1
DNA: TGTGCCATCAGTGAGGGGCAGGGCCCCACTGAAGCTTTCTTT; CDR3: CAISEGQGPTEAFF; size: .; V: TRBV10-3; J: TRBJ1-1; D: .
DNA: TGTGCCACCATGGGAGGGGCAAAGTACGAGCAGTACTTC; CDR3: CATMGGAKYEQYF; size: .; V: TRBV28; J: TRBJ2-7; D: TRBD2
DNA: TGTGCCAGCAGGCCCCGGACAGGGGCCGTGGAAAAACTGTTTTTT; CDR3: CASRPRTGAVEKLFF; size: once; V: TRBV6-1; J: TRBJ1-4; D: TRBD1
DNA: TGTGCCAGCAGTGAAAGGGCAGGCCCGAGCTCCTATAATTCACCCCTCCACTTT; CDR3: CASSERAGPSSYNSPLHF; size: .; V: TRBV6-1; J: TRBJ1-6; D: .
DNA: TGTGCCAGCAGCTTGAGCCGGGGGGAGACCGGGGAGCTGTTTTTT; CDR3: CASSLSRGETGELFF; size: .; V: TRBV5-4; J: TRBJ2-2; D: TRBD2
DNA: TGTGCCAGCAGTGATCGCCGCACAGATACGCAGTATTTT; CDR3: CASSDRRTDTQYF; size: .; V: TRBV2; J: TRBJ2-3; D: .
DNA: TGTGCCAGCAGCTTGATTGGCCAAACCTCCTCTGGGGCCAACGTCCTGACTTTC; CDR3: CASSLIGQTSSGANVLTF; size: once; V: TRBV7-6; J: TRBJ2-6; D: .
DNA: TGTGCCAGCAGTGAGAAATTTGCCAGCCAAGAAGCTTTCTTT; CDR3: CASSEKFASQEAFF; size: .; V: TRBV6-1; J: TRBJ1-1; D: .
DNA: TGCGCCAGCAGTCAATCGGCCCCTGGACGGAGAAATAGCAATCAGCCCCAGCATTTT; CDR3: CASSQSAPGRRNSNQPQHF; size: few; V: TRBV23-1; J: TRBJ1-5; D: .
DNA: TGCGCCAGCAGCCAGGGACAGGGGGCAGGGGGGACAGATACGCAGTATTTT; CDR3: CASSQGQGAGGTDTQYF; size: .; V: TRBV4-3; J: TRBJ2-3; D: TRBD1
DNA: TGCGCCAGCAGCGTACGATCCCTGACAGGGGAAGCCGAGCAGTACTTC; CDR3: CASSVRSLTGEAEQYF; size: .; V: TRBV4-1; J: TRBJ2-7; D: TRBD1
DNA: TGCAGCGTTGAAGATTGGAGGAACTCCTACAATGAGCAGTTCTTC; CDR3: CSVEDWRNSYNEQFF; size: .; V: TRBV29-1; J: TRBJ2-1; D: .
DNA: TGCGCCAGCAGCTTGGACGTAGGCTCTGGAAACACCATATATTTT; CDR3: CASSLDVGSGNTIYF; size: few; V: TRBV5-1; J: TRBJ1-3; D: .
DNA: TGTGCCACCAGCAGAACGGTAGACACTGAAGCTTTCTTT; CDR3: CATSRTVDTEAFF; size: .; V: TRBV15; J: TRBJ1-1; D: .
DNA: TGTGCCAGCAGCATCGGACAGAAAGAGACCCAGTACTTC; CDR3: CASSIGQKETQYF; size: .; V: TRBV7-2; J: TRBJ2-5; D: .
DNA: TGTGCCAGCAGTGAATCGGGCATTGAGCAGTTCTTC; CDR3: CASSESGIEQFF; size: .; V: TRBV6-1; J: TRBJ2-1; D: .
DNA: TGCGCCAGCAGAGGGGGCGAGGGTCAGCCCCAGCATTTT; CDR3: CASRGGEGQPQHF; size: .; V: TRBV5-1; J: TRBJ1-5; D: TRBD1
DNA: TGTGCCAGCAGCTTGGATCCGGGGAGGTCTGAAGCTTTCTTT; CDR3: CASSLDPGRSEAFF; size: once; V: TRBV5-4; J: TRBJ1-1; D: .
DNA: TGTGCCAGCAGTCCCCGACCAGCTAACTATGGCTACACCTTC; CDR3: CASSPRPANYGYTF; size: .; V: TRBV28; J: TRBJ1-2; D: .
DNA: TGTGCCAGCTCTCCGGGGGGGACCTCGGCGGGCACGCAGTATTTT; CDR3: CASSPGGTSAGTQYF; size: .; V: TRBV18; J: TRBJ2-3; D: TRBD2
DNA: TGTGCCAGTAGTATAACCACAGATACGCAGTATTTT; CDR3: CASSITTDTQYF; size: .; V: TRBV19; J: TRBJ2-3; D: .
DNA: TGTGCCAGTAGAGGGACGGTGAACACTGAAGCTTTCTTT; CDR3: CASRGTVNTEAFF; size: .; V: TRBV5-4; J: TRBJ1-1; D: .
DNA: TGTGCCAGCAGTCCGCCCGGGACAGGGACCGATTATAGCAATCAGCCCCAGCATTTT; CDR3: CASSPPGTGTDYSNQPQHF; size: .; V: TRBV28; J: TRBJ1-5; D: TRBD1
DNA: TGTGCCAGCAGCCAAGATTATGCGGACTCTGGAAACACCATATATTTT; CDR3: CASSQDYADSGNTIYF; size: .; V: TRBV4-2; J: TRBJ1-3; D: .
DNA: TGTGCCAGCAGCTTAGAAGGGCCCCATGAGCAGTTCTTC; CDR3: CASSLEGPHEQFF; size: few; V: TRBV11-3; J: TRBJ2-1; D: .
DNA: TGTGCCAGCAGATTTGGACGGAACACTGAAGCTTTCTTT; CDR3: CASRFGRNTEAFF; size: .; V: TRBV5-4; J: TRBJ1-1; D: .
DNA: TGCGCCAGCAGCTCCGGGAGTCTCGGGACCTCCTACGAGCAGTACTTC; CDR3: CASSSGSLGTSYEQYF; size: .; V: TRBV5-1; J: TRBJ2-7; D: .
DNA: TGTGCCAGCAGTTTACAGGGCTCCTACGAGCAGTACTTC; CDR3: CASSLQGSYEQYF; size: few; V: TRBV28; J: TRBJ2-7; D: .
DNA: TGTGCCAGCAGGAATACAGGAGGAGGCTACGAGCAGTACTTC; CDR3: CASRNTGGGYEQYF; size: once; V: TRBV6-1; J: TRBJ2-7; D: .
DNA: TGCGCCCGCCCGGACGGGGATTCACCCCTCCACTTT; CDR3: CARPDGDSPLHF; size: .; V: TRBV10-1; J: TRBJ1-6; D: .
DNA: TGTGCCACCAGCGCCTACCGACAGGACTATGGCTACACCTTC; CDR3: CATSAYRQDYGYTF; size: .; V: TRBV15; J: TRBJ1-2; D: .
DNA: TGTGCCAGCAGCTCCCGACAGGGGGCGCGGTATGGCTACACCTTC; CDR3: CASSSRQGARYGYTF; size: few; V: TRBV7-2; J: TRBJ1-2; D: TRBD1
DNA: TGTGCCAGCTCACCAGGGGATACTTCCTACGAGCAGTACTTC; CDR3: CASSPGDTSYEQYF; size: .; V: TRBV18; J: TRBJ2-7; D: .
DNA: TGCGCCAGCACCCAAGATGCGGGCGGCTCCACTGAAGCTTTCTTT; CDR3: CASTQDAGGSTEAFF; size: .; V: TRBV4-3; J: TRBJ1-1; D: .
DNA: TGTGCCAGCAGCTTAGGATCGGGAGCATCCGAGCAGTACTTC; CDR3: CASSLGSGASEQYF; size: .; V: TRBV7-2; J: TRBJ2-7; D: .
DNA: TGTGCCACCGGACAGGGGGCGCCGGACTATGGCTACACCTTC; CDR3: CATGQGAPDYGYTF; size: .; V: TRBV10-3; J: TRBJ1-2; D: TRBD1
DNA: TGTGCCAGCAGTCCTTACGCTGGGGCAGGCAACAACGTCCTGACTTTC; CDR3: CASSPYAGAGNNVLTF; size: .; V: TRBV7-2; J: TRBJ2-6; D: .
DNA: TGTGCCAGCAGATCTTCCGGGACAGGGACCGAGCAGTACTTC; CDR3: CASRSSGTGTEQYF; size: .; V: TRBV7-9; J: TRBJ2-7; D: TRBD1
DNA: TGTGCCAGCAGTGAACTTGGGACGGTCTATGGTTACACCTTC; CDR3: CASSELGTVYGYTF; size: .; V: TRBV6-1; J: TRBJ1-2; D: .
DNA: TGTGCCAGCAGCGTCTTATCGACAGGGGGCGAGGGTGCCTTT; CDR3: CASSVLSTGGEGAF; size: once; V: TRBV9; J: TRBJ1-1; D: TRBD1
DNA: TGTGCCAGCAGTTTTAAAGGGGGGACAGACTATGGCTACACCTTC; CDR3: CASSFKGGTDYGYTF; size: .; V: TRBV6-1; J: TRBJ1-2; D: TRBD1
DNA: TGTGCCAGCAAAAGGGCAGATACGCAGTATTTT; CDR3: CASKRADTQYF; size: .; V: TRBV6-1; J: TRBJ2-3; D: .